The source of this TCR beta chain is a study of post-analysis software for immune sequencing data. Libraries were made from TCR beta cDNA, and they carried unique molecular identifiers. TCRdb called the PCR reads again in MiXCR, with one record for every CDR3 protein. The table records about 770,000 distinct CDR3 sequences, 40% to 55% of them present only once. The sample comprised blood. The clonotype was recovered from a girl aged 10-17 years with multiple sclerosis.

The CDR3 loop is CASNTGPTHNEQFF. CDR3 sequence (DNA): TGTGCCAGCAATACGGGACCCACCCACAATGAGCAGTTCTTC. The chain employs TRBV6-6 and TRBJ2-1; D assignment may be TRBD1 or TRBD2 (5 bases each). The CDR3 runs to 14 residues. In germline, CDR1 is MNHNY, CDR2 SVGAGI (reference sequence). Trimming left V 7 bases short and J 5 bases short, with 15 bases between.